The clone carrying this T cell receptor (beta chain) has just a few counts. These data are taken from a study of T-cell reconstitution after alpha-beta-depleted transplantation in children. A library of TCRbeta sequences, prepared with unique molecular identifiers, was generated. TCRdb analysed the PCR reads with MiXCR anew, one entry per CDR3 protein. The data hold approximately 240,000 distinct CDR3 sequences, with 11% observed a single time. The V gene end was trimmed by 1 base and the J gene end by 7 bases; junction bases not matched to a gene: 7. From germline, CDR1 is WSHSY and CDR2 SAAADI. The CDR3 length is 16 residues.

The J gene is TRBJ2-4, the V gene TRBV10-2; TRBD2 agrees at 10 bases. The source material was PBMCs, sampled before TCRalphabeta/CD19-depleted stem cell transplant. The receptor's source is a child younger than two with acute myeloid leukemia, due to receive a stem cell transplant. The CDR3 region is CASSEFLAGGLNIQYF. The CDR3 DNA sequence: TGCGCCAGCAGTGAGTTTTTAGCGGGGGGCCTGAACATTCAGTACTTC.